The rows below give T cell receptor beta chains drawn from one sample of a study of Ad26.COV2.S vaccination and SARS-CoV-2 variants. Sequencing was performed with immunoSEQ multiplex PCR; in TCRdb, only in-frame clones are kept and a portion is missing. The data contain 97,000 or so clones, about three quarters of them singletons. Specimen: peripheral blood, collected after recovery from COVID-19. These receptors were collected from a human donor who had recovered from COVID-19. CDR3s include the opening cysteine and the closing phenylalanine or tryptophan. The D gene is left open where the match is weak. Some rows have no size entry. The others give once, few or many, or a class for an expanded clone.

d_call | clone_size | j_call | v_call | cdr3_nt | cdr3_aa
. | . | TRBJ1-1 | TRBV19 | TGTGCCAGTAGTATAGGATTCGGGACGAACACTGAAGCTTTCTTT | CASSIGFGTNTEAFF
. | . | TRBJ2-7 | TRBV5-1 | TGCGCCAGCAGGACGGGCCCTACCTACGAGCAGTACTTC | CASRTGPTYEQYF
TRBD1 | . | TRBJ1-1 | TRBV7-2 | TGTGCCAGCGACAGGGACAGGGACACTGAAGCTTTCTTT | CASDRDRDTEAFF
. | few | TRBJ1-2 | TRBV12-5 | TGTGCTAGTGGTTCATCAGGAGGGATAAGGGGCTATGGCTACACCTTC | CASGSSGGIRGYGYTF
. | . | TRBJ1-2 | TRBV6-5 | TGTGCCAGCAGACCGCTACAAATGTGGGGCTACACCTTC | CASRPLQMWGYTF
TRBD1 | . | TRBJ1-2 | TRBV29-1 | TGCAGCGCTGGGGGACAGGAAGTAGCTAACTATGGCTACACCTTC | CSAGGQEVANYGYTF
. | . | TRBJ1-4 | TRBV18 | TGTGCCAGCTCCCCCCCAGGAGATGAAAAACTGTTTTTT | CASSPPGDEKLFF
. | . | TRBJ1-1 | TRBV2 | TGTGCCAGCACGGTCTCCGGGGTCACTGAAGCTTTCTTT | CASTVSGVTEAFF
. | . | TRBJ2-7 | TRBV10-1 | TGCGCCAGCAGTAGAACAGGTTCAGGCGAGCAGTACTTC | CASSRTGSGEQYF
. | . | TRBJ1-1 | TRBV28 | TGTGCCAGCAGTCGGGCGAACACTGAAGCTTTCTTT | CASSRANTEAFF
TRBD1 | few | TRBJ1-2 | TRBV7-9 | TGTGCCAGCAGCTCAACAGGGGGGCGAGGGATAGGAAGGGGCTATGGCTACACCTTC | CASSSTGGRGIGRGYGYTF
TRBD2 | . | TRBJ2-1 | TRBV20-1 | TGCAGTGCTAGTGGACTAGCCAATGAGCAGTTCTTC | CSASGLANEQFF
. | . | TRBJ2-7 | TRBV5-1 | TGCGCCAGCAGCTTGGTGGAGACCTACGAGCAGTACTTC | CASSLVETYEQYF
TRBD2 | . | TRBJ2-4 | TRBV9 | TGTGCCAGCAGCGTACTGAGTTCGGGGGGAGACATTCAGTACTTC | CASSVLSSGGDIQYF
. | . | TRBJ2-5 | TRBV28 | TGTGCCAGCAGGGACTTGACCGCCAGGGACGAGCGGGAGACCCAGTACTTC | CASRDLTARDERETQYF
. | . | TRBJ1-3 | TRBV28 | TGTGCCAGCTCTGGCAGCGGAGCTCACACCATATATTTT | CASSGSGAHTIYF
TRBD1 | once | TRBJ2-1 | TRBV11-3 | TGTGCCAGCAGTTTAAGGCCGGGACAGGGGAGGTACAATGAGCAGTTCTTC | CASSLRPGQGRYNEQFF
TRBD2 | . | TRBJ2-2 | TRBV24-1 | TGTGCCACCAGTGATTGGTCTAGCGGGGGCACCGGGGAGCTGTTTTTT | CATSDWSSGGTGELFF
. | . | TRBJ2-7 | TRBV9 | TGTGCCAGCAGCGTAGTTAGGGGCCACCACACTCAAGACGAGCAGTACTTC | CASSVVRGHHTQDEQYF
TRBD2 | few | TRBJ2-3 | TRBV15 | TGTGCCACCAGCAGCAGGCTCCTAGCGGGGGCCACAGATACGCAGTATTTT | CATSSRLLAGATDTQYF
. | . | TRBJ2-3 | TRBV19 | TGTGCCAGTAGTATAGGTCCCATTCGCACAGATACGCAGTATTTT | CASSIGPIRTDTQYF
. | . | TRBJ1-3 | TRBV30 | TGTGCCTGGAGAAGGTCCACCGTCTCTGGAAACACCATATATTTT | CAWRRSTVSGNTIYF
. | few | TRBJ1-4 | TRBV3-1/TRBV3-2 | TGTGCCAGCAGTCAACAGGTTCTAAAGTCCCCCGCTAATGAAAAACTGTTTTTT | CASSQQVLKSPANEKLFF
. | . | TRBJ2-7 | TRBV15 | TGTGCCACCAGCAGAGAGAGAGCCGGGACTGCCTACGAGCAGTACTTC | CATSRERAGTAYEQYF
TRBD1 | once | TRBJ2-2 | TRBV6-5 | TGTGCCAGCAGTTACTCGACAGGGGTAACCTGGGAGCTGTTTTTT | CASSYSTGVTWELFF
. | . | TRBJ1-4 | TRBV2 | TGTGCCAGCAGTGATGGGGGGGGCTCGGAAAAACTGTTTTTT | CASSDGGGSEKLFF
. | . | TRBJ1-5 | TRBV2 | TGTGCCAGCAGCGAGAGACAGTGGGACAATCAGCCCCAGCATTTT | CASSERQWDNQPQHF
. | few | TRBJ1-1 | TRBV4-2 | TGTGCCAGCAGCCTCGGGGCCCCGCCTATGAACACTGAAGCTTTCTTT | CASSLGAPPMNTEAFF
. | . | TRBJ2-7 | TRBV5-6 | TGTGCCAGCAGCTTGTTGGGGGGCCTTAACTCCTACGAGCAGTACTTC | CASSLLGGLNSYEQYF
TRBD1 | . | TRBJ2-5 | TRBV19 | TGTGCCACCTCTAATATTCTCGACAGGGGCCAAGAGACCCAGTACTTC | CATSNILDRGQETQYF
TRBD2 | . | TRBJ2-3 | TRBV30 | TGTGCCTGGAGTTTGACTAGCGGGGTCACAGATACGCAGTATTTT | CAWSLTSGVTDTQYF
. | . | TRBJ2-2 | TRBV9 | TGTGCCAGCAGCGTAGGCAGGGTGGGCACCGGGGAGCTGTTTTTT | CASSVGRVGTGELFF
. | . | TRBJ2-2 | TRBV7-2 | TGTGCCAGCAGCTCCCGGACGGCCCTCGCCGGGGAGCTGTTTTTT | CASSSRTALAGELFF
TRBD2 | . | TRBJ2-1 | TRBV11-3 | TGTGCCAGCAGCCCGACGACTAGCGGGGGTGAGCAGTTCTTC | CASSPTTSGGEQFF
TRBD1 | . | TRBJ2-1 | TRBV19 | TGTGCCAGTAGGGACAGGGGCCAGGGGGAGCAGTTCTTC | CASRDRGQGEQFF
. | once | TRBJ2-3 | TRBV5-1 | TGCGCCAGCAGGATACCCCGGGGCAGGGACACAGATACGCAGTATTTT | CASRIPRGRDTDTQYF
TRBD2 | . | TRBJ2-4 | TRBV19 | TGTGCCAGTAGTATCCTTAGCGGGGGGGCAGGGATAAACATTCAGTACTTC | CASSILSGGAGINIQYF
TRBD2 | . | TRBJ2-5 | TRBV5-1 | TGCGCCAGCAGCTTGGCAGGACTAGCGGGGGTAGAGACCCAGTACTTC | CASSLAGLAGVETQYF
TRBD2 | . | TRBJ2-1 | TRBV4-1 | TGCGCCAGCAGCCAAGTCAGCGGGGTGTATGAGCAGTTCTTC | CASSQVSGVYEQFF
TRBD2 | . | TRBJ2-2 | TRBV28 | TGTGCCAGCGTGAGCGGGGGTTATACCGGGGAGCTGTTTTTT | CASVSGGYTGELFF
. | . | TRBJ1-5 | TRBV11-2 | TGTGCCAGCAGCTTAGCAGGGGGCAATCAGCCCCAGCATTTT | CASSLAGGNQPQHF
TRBD1 | . | TRBJ2-2 | TRBV10-1 | TGCGCCAGCAGTGATAGCACAGGGGCCGGGGAGCTGTTTTTT | CASSDSTGAGELFF
TRBD2 | few | TRBJ2-7 | TRBV7-2 | TGTGCCAGCAGCCTGATAGCGGGGGGTTCCTACGAGCAGTACTTC | CASSLIAGGSYEQYF
. | . | TRBJ1-6 | TRBV29-1 | TGCAGCGTTCGTCAGGGTGAGGCTAATTCACCCCTCCACTTT | CSVRQGEANSPLHF
. | . | TRBJ1-5 | TRBV4-2 | TGTGCCAGCAGCCAAGAGGAGGCACTTCGGAGTGAGTCGCCCCAGCATTTT | CASSQEEALRSESPQHF
TRBD2 | . | TRBJ2-1 | TRBV6-6 | TGTGCCAGCAGTTACTCACAGCGGGGGGGATTTGAGCAGTTCTTC | CASSYSQRGGFEQFF
TRBD1 | . | TRBJ1-2 | TRBV19 | TGTGCCAGTAGTAGCAGGGGGCGCGACTATGGCTACACCTTC | CASSSRGRDYGYTF
. | once | TRBJ1-4 | TRBV7-9 | TGTGCCAGCAGCCTGAGACAGGATAATGAAAAACTGTTTTTT | CASSLRQDNEKLFF
TRBD2 | . | TRBJ2-3 | TRBV4-2 | TGTGCCAGCAGCCAAACGACTAGCGGCACAGATACGCAGTATTTT | CASSQTTSGTDTQYF
TRBD2 | . | TRBJ2-3 | TRBV9 | TGTGCCAGCAGCGTAGCAGGGCGGGGGGCATCCACAGATACGCAGTATTTT | CASSVAGRGASTDTQYF
TRBD1 | once | TRBJ2-7 | TRBV5-1 | TGCGCCAGCAGCTTTGGACAGGCATACGAGCAGTACTTC | CASSFGQAYEQYF
. | few | TRBJ2-1 | TRBV7-3 | TGTGCCAGCAGCCACTCCGGCGGTGACTTGGAGCAGTTCTTC | CASSHSGGDLEQFF
. | . | TRBJ1-2 | TRBV18 | TGTGCCAGCTCACCAGGGGGGCAGACCTTGTCCAACTATGGCTACACCTTC | CASSPGGQTLSNYGYTF
. | . | TRBJ1-5 | TRBV6-6 | TGTGCCAGCAGCGCTCCGGCGGGCGGCCAGCCCCAGCATTTT | CASSAPAGGQPQHF
. | few | TRBJ1-6 | TRBV7-9 | TGTGCCAGCAGCTCCGCAGGGTGGTCACCCCTCCACTTT | CASSSAGWSPLHF
TRBD1 | . | TRBJ2-2 | TRBV6-4 | TGTGCCAGCAGTGAACAGGGGTACGGCGGGGAGCTGTTTTTT | CASSEQGYGGELFF
. | . | TRBJ2-6 | TRBV4-3 | TGCGCCAGCAGCCAAGATCAAGGAGGTCCTGGGGCCAACGTCCTGACTTTC | CASSQDQGGPGANVLTF
. | . | TRBJ1-4 | TRBV6-5 | TGTGCCAGCAGTTACGGGCAGTCCATTAATGAAAAACTGTTTTTT | CASSYGQSINEKLFF